A single sample gave rise to the 31 T cell receptor beta chains below, sequenced in a study of technical replicates of blood from several donors. This table comes from immunoSEQ multiplex PCR, and its TCRdb copy is limited to in-frame clones, with some not included. This sample yields 75,000 to 95,000 clones, of which 94% are seen a single time; around 0.25% belongs to the top ten. What was sequenced was T cells isolated from PBMCs. The receptors shown here come from a human donor in good health.

The chain employs TRBV7-7 and TRBJ2-5, with a possible D match to TRBD2 (5 bases). V lost 1 base and J 2 bases, leaving 5 bases between the germline ends. The germline gives CDR1 SSHAT, CDR2 FNYEAQ (reference sequence). This CDR3 spans 13 amino acids. The CDR3 loop is CASSLGTQETQYF. In DNA, the CDR3 is TGTGCCAGCAGCTTAGGGACTCAAGAGACCCAGTACTTC.

The chain recombines TRBV29-1 with TRBJ2-2; possibly TRBD2 for D (6 bases). Germline V CDR1 and CDR2: SQVTM, ANQGSEA. This CDR3 has 11 amino acids. Trimming shortened V by 7 bases and J by 4 bases, and 7 bases separated the two germline ends. The CDR3 region is CSAGGTGELFF. In DNA form, the CDR3 reads TGCAGCGCCGGGGGCACCGGGGAGCTGTTTTTT.

This chain links TRBV30 with TRBJ2-3; TRBD1 matches 7 bases. CDR1 is GTSNPN and CDR2 is SVGIG in the germline V gene (reference sequence). Unmatched junction bases numbered 6, after V lost 3 bases and J lost 6 bases. CDR3 length: 13 amino acids. The CDR3 reads CAWSPTGWDTQYF. Written as DNA, the CDR3 is TGTGCCTGGAGCCCGACAGGGTGGGATACGCAGTATTTT.

This chain joins TRBV6-5 and TRBJ2-7; 10 positions match TRBD2. CDR1 and CDR2 from the germline V gene are MNHEY and SVGAGI. The V and J ends lost 8 bases and 2 bases, in that order; junction bases with no gene match: 6. The CDR3 has 14 residues. CDR3 sequence: CASLAGGGTYEQYF. Here the CDR3 DNA reads TGTGCCAGCTTAGCGGGAGGCGGAACCTACGAGCAGTACTTC.

The chain links TRBV4-2 to TRBJ2-3, with D perhaps matching TRBD2 (5 bases). Germline V gives CDR1 LGHNA, CDR2 YNFKEQ. Trimming removed 2 bases at V and 7 bases at J, with 10 bases between. CDR3 length equals 13 residues. Written as DNA, the CDR3 is TGTGCCAGCAGCCAACCGGACTCATATACGCAGTATTTT. Protein product: CASSQPDSYTQYF.

CDR3 sequence reads: CATSSKTRQGGDTQYF. The CDR3 bases are TGCGCCACCTCTTCCAAGACCCGACAGGGTGGAGATACGCAGTATTTT. This chain connects TRBV23-1 to TRBJ2-3; TRBD1 aligns across 7 bases. Being an ORF, TRBV23-1 has a function that is uncertain. The CDR3 length is 16 residues. J gave up 5 bases and V 10 bases, and 18 bases lay outside the gene matches.

The chain links TRBV7-9 to TRBJ2-3, with 7 nucleotides matching TRBD1. CDR1 is SEHNR, CDR2 FQNEAQ, per germline (reference sequence). The CDR3 totals 15 residues. The V segment lost 1 base and the J segment 3 bases; nucleotides outside the gene matches: 4. The CDR3 nucleotides are TGTGCCAGCAGCTTAGGACAGGGAAGTACAGATACGCAGTATTTT. Translating gives CASSLGQGSTDTQYF.

The V call is TRBV28, the J call TRBJ2-5; D is unresolved. This CDR3 has 17 residues. V lost 7 bases to trimming and J lost 2 bases, with 23 bases between them. CDR1 and CDR2 (germline): MDHEN, SYDVKM. CDR3: CASTESTFQPSQETQYF. The CDR3 nucleotides read TGTGCCAGCACTGAGTCTACCTTCCAACCTTCACAAGAGACCCAGTACTTC.

This clone came up once. The CDR3 DNA reads TGTGCCAGCAGTTCAGCCCTAGGTAATGAGCAGTTCTTC. Translated, it gives CASSSALGNEQFF. The chain combines TRBV27 with TRBJ2-1; D unresolved. Per the germline V gene, CDR1 is MNHEY and CDR2 is SMNVEV (reference sequence). With 4 bases removed from V and 7 bases from J, the gap between germline ends came to 11 bases. This CDR3 comprises 13 residues.

J is TRBJ1-4 and V is TRBV5-4; D gene unclear. V was pared by 1 base and J by 2 bases, with 9 bases between. The CDR3 is made up of 15 amino acids. Germline-derived CDR1 and CDR2 are SGHNT and YYREEE (reference sequence). CDR3 nucleotides: TGTGCCAGCAGCTTGCCTGAGGGCACTAATGAAAAACTGTTTTTT. Its protein is CASSLPEGTNEKLFF.

This chain connects TRBV9 to TRBJ2-1; D possibly corresponds to TRBD2 (5 bases). Germline V gives CDR1 SGDLS, CDR2 YYNGEE. This CDR3 is 16 amino acids long. Trimming removed 4 bases from V and 7 bases from J, with 21 bases in between. CDR3 nucleotide sequence: TGTGCCAGCAGCCCCCTGTCCGTGGGAGTAGGAAATGAGCAGTTCTTC. It encodes CASSPLSVGVGNEQFF.

V usage is TRBV5-1 and J usage is TRBJ1-2; TRBD1 agrees at 10 bases. Germline trimming cut 5 bases from V and 6 bases from J; bases unmatched to any gene: 13. CDR1 and CDR2 from the germline V gene are SGHRS and YFSETQ. The CDR3 is 16 residues long. CDR3 nucleotide sequence: TGCGCCAGCAGACCGGGACAGGGGCTTCCAGATAATGGCTACACCTTC. This translates into CASRPGQGLPDNGYTF.

This chain joins TRBV27 and TRBJ1-1; 7 positions match TRBD1. The junction had 14 bases not matched to a gene; V was cut back by 4 bases and J by 6 bases. The CDR3 runs 16 residues. Germline V lookup: CDR1 MNHEY, CDR2 SMNVEV (reference sequence). The CDR3 coding sequence is TGTGCCAGCAGTTCCGGACAGGTCTCCCATGTACCTGAAGCTTTCTTT. Its protein product is CASSSGQVSHVPEAFF.

The chain employs TRBV2 and TRBJ2-5, with a tentative D call TRBD2 (6 bases). This CDR3 contains 14 residues. V was clipped by 4 bases and J by 0 bases, with 9 bases between them. Per the germline V gene, CDR1 is SNHLY and CDR2 is FYNNEI. Here the CDR3 DNA reads TGTGCCAGCAGTGTTGGGGGGTACCAAGAGACCCAGTACTTC. Its protein product is CASSVGGYQETQYF.

The DNA of the CDR3 is TGCGCCAGCAGCCTACGGGGACAGGGTAGCACAGATACGCAGTATTTT. Protein sequence: CASSLRGQGSTDTQYF. The chain recombines TRBV5-1 with TRBJ2-3; 9 positions agree with TRBD1. The length of the CDR3 is 16 residues. The ends lost 4 bases at V and 0 bases at J; junction bases unmatched: 6. Germline loops: CDR1 SGHRS, CDR2 YFSETQ.

The genes are TRBV28 and TRBJ2-2; 11 positions match TRBD1. Germline-derived CDR1 and CDR2 are MDHEN and SYDVKM. The CDR3 runs to 15 residues. V lost 4 bases and J lost 5; bases outside the gene matches: 3. The CDR3 region is CASSWTGGLTGELFF. The CDR3 DNA sequence: TGTGCCAGCAGTTGGACAGGGGGCTTGACCGGGGAGCTGTTTTTT. The complete variable domain, with remaining parts taken from reference TRBV28 and TRBJ2-2, reads DVKVTQSSRYLVKRTGEKVFLECVQDMDHENMFWYRQDPGLGLRLIYFSYDVKMKEKGDIPEGYSVSREKKERFSLILESASTNQTSMYLCASSWTGGLTGELFFGEGSRLTVL.

The chain links TRBV9 to TRBJ2-2; D unclear. The CDR3 sequence is 14 residues long. With 2 bases removed from V and 1 base from J, the gap between germline ends came to 6 bases. In germline, CDR1 is SGDLS, CDR2 YYNGEE. The DNA for the CDR3 is TGTGCCAGCAGCGTTGGCGGGAACACCGGGGAGCTGTTTTTT. Amino acid sequence: CASSVGGNTGELFF.

In its sample, this clone was seen a few times. The CDR3 protein is CASSLAQTGPGGYTF. CDR3 DNA sequence: TGTGCCAGCAGCTTGGCGCAGACAGGACCAGGTGGCTACACCTTC. This chain uses TRBV5-4 with TRBJ1-2; D is perhaps TRBD1 (6 bases). V lost 0 bases and J lost 7, with 16 bases in between. Germline CDR1 SGHNT, CDR2 YYREEE (reference sequence). There are 15 residues in the CDR3.

V is TRBV5-1 and J is TRBJ1-3; TRBD1 might be the D (5 bases). The CDR3 totals 15 residues. The V end was cut by 4 bases, the J end by 0 bases, with 11 bases between. Germline V gene data show CDR1 as SGHRS and CDR2 as YFSETQ. The CDR3 region is CASSPRQTSGNTIYF. In nucleotides, the CDR3 is TGCGCCAGCAGCCCACGACAGACCTCTGGAAACACCATATATTTT.

The chain uses TRBV28 and TRBJ1-5; TRBD1 aligns across 7 bases. Unmatched junction bases numbered 8, after V lost 6 bases and J lost 6 bases. Germline V gene sequence: CDR1 MDHEN, CDR2 SYDVKM. CDR3 length: 14 amino acids. The CDR3 sequence is CASRSTGLGQPQHF. The DNA for the CDR3 is TGTGCCAGCAGGTCGACAGGGTTAGGTCAGCCCCAGCATTTT.

V usage is TRBV15 and J usage is TRBJ1-5; no clear D gene. There are 18 residues in the CDR3. V was clipped by 0 bases and J by 3 bases, with 18 bases between them. Germline V CDR1 and CDR2: LNHNV, YYDKDF (reference sequence). CDR3 DNA sequence: TGTGCCACCAGCAGAGATACCCCCCGACGGGGTCACAATCAGCCCCAGCATTTT. Encoded protein: CATSRDTPRRGHNQPQHF.

This chain joins TRBV4-1 and TRBJ2-1; perhaps TRBD2 as D (5 bases). CDR1 and CDR2 (germline): MGHRA, YSYEKL. The CDR3 runs 15 residues. V shed 4 bases and J shed 8 bases, with 18 bases lying between them. The CDR3 region has the DNA TGCGCCAGCAGCCTCGGTAGGGAGTCCCCTGATGAGCAGTTCTTC. Translated: CASSLGRESPDEQFF.

J is TRBJ2-7 and V is TRBV28; TRBD2 is a possible D gene (6 bases). The CDR3 runs 12 residues. Germline CDR1 is MDHEN and CDR2 is SYDVKM. V lost 6 bases to trimming and J lost 3 bases, with 9 bases between them. The CDR3 protein is CASRMGGYEQYF. The CDR3 DNA is TGTGCCAGCAGGATGGGGGGCTACGAGCAGTACTTC.

The chain couples TRBV11-2 to TRBJ2-7; the D gene is possibly TRBD1 (5 bases). With 7 bases removed from V and 5 bases from J, the gap between germline ends came to 18 bases. Germline V gene sequence: CDR1 SGHAT, CDR2 FQNNGV. The CDR3 length is 14 residues. The CDR3 DNA reads as TGTGCCAGCACCCCGTGGGGCGGATCGGACGAGCAGTACTTC. Amino acid sequence: CASTPWGGSDEQYF.

The chain uses TRBV6-6 and TRBJ1-2; TRBD1 aligns across 7 bases. The trim removed 5 bases at V and 8 bases at J, leaving 11 bases unmatched. Germline-derived CDR1 and CDR2 are MNHNY and SVGAGI (reference sequence). This CDR3 has 14 amino acids. In DNA, the CDR3 is TGTGCCAGCAGTCCCCGGGGCAGGGGGAGAGGCTACACCTTC. It specifies CASSPRGRGRGYTF.

The V call is TRBV6-5, the J call TRBJ2-1; no firm D call. Germline V gives CDR1 MNHEY, CDR2 SVGAGI. Trimming pared 5 bases from V and 8 bases from J, leaving 13 bases between. The CDR3 is 13 amino acids. The CDR3 reads CASSLLFGHEQFF. The CDR3 coding sequence is TGTGCCAGCAGTCTTCTTTTCGGTCATGAGCAGTTCTTC.

The rearrangement joins TRBV15 to TRBJ2-1; TRBD1 might be the D (6 bases). CDR3 length: 17 amino acids. Deletions cut 2 bases from V and 4 bases from J, with 18 bases between. The germline gives CDR1 LNHNV, CDR2 YYDKDF (reference sequence). CDR3 sequence (DNA): TGTGCCACCAGCAGAACGAAAGGACAGCGAAGTTACAATGAGCAGTTCTTC. Its translation: CATSRTKGQRSYNEQFF. The complete variable domain, with remaining parts taken from reference TRBV15 and TRBJ2-1, reads DAMVIQNPRYQVTQFGKPVTLSCSQTLNHNVMYWYQQKSSQAPKLLFHYYDKDFNNEADTPDNFQSRRPNTSFCFLDIRSPGLGDTAMYLCATSRTKGQRSYNEQFFGPGTRLTVL.

The gene calls are TRBV5-1 and TRBJ1-1; 7 bases are shared with TRBD1. The CDR3 contains 14 residues. CDR1 and CDR2 (germline): SGHRS, YFSETQ. V lost 4 bases to trimming and J lost 9 bases; unmatched junction nucleotides: 12. The CDR3 coding sequence is TGCGCCAGCAGCCGCAGGGGGACGGGTATACAAGCTTTCTTT. Translation gives CASSRRGTGIQAFF.

The chain recombines TRBV11-2 with TRBJ1-1; D not certain. Germline V gene sequence: CDR1 SGHAT, CDR2 FQNNGV. Trimming removed 5 bases from V and 1 base from J, with 14 bases in between. The CDR3 consists of 15 residues. The DNA of the CDR3 is TGTGCCAGCAGCCTAGGGCCCTTCTCGAACACTGAAGCTTTCTTT. It specifies CASSLGPFSNTEAFF.

This chain links TRBV10-2 with TRBJ2-7, with 7 nucleotides matching TRBD1. The CDR3 totals 13 residues. V shed 5 bases and J 3 bases; nucleotides not matched to a gene: 4. Germline V lookup: CDR1 WSHSY, CDR2 SAAADI. DNA for the CDR3: TGCGCCAGCAGTAAGACAGGGCTCTACGAGCAGTACTTC. It translates to CASSKTGLYEQYF.

The V call is TRBV4-1, the J call TRBJ1-6; D is uncertain. The germline V gene encodes CDR1 MGHRA and CDR2 YSYEKL. This CDR3 comprises 17 residues. Trimming cost V 3 bases and J 8 bases, with 20 bases left between them. DNA of the CDR3: TGCGCCAGCAGCCACTACACAGATCTTATCTCGGATTCACCCCTCCACTTT. Translated, it gives CASSHYTDLISDSPLHF.